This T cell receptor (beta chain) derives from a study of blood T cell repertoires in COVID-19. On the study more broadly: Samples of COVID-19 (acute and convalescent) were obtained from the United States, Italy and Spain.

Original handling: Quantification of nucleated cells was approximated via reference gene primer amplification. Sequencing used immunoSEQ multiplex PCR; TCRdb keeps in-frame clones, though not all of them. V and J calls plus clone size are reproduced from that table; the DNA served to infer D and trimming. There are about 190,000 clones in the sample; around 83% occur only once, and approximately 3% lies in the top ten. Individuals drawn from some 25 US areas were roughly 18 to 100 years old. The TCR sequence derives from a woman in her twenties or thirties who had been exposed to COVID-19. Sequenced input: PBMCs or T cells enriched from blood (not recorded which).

The CDR3 here is CASSIGRVPNTGELFF. CDR3 DNA: TGTGCCAGCAGCATAGGGAGGGTCCCGAACACCGGGGAGCTGTTTTTT. The chain employs TRBV7-8 and TRBJ2-2; 7 bases are a match to TRBD2. The V segment lost 5 bases and the J segment 0 bases; nucleotides outside the gene matches: 6. The germline gives CDR1 SGHVS, CDR2 FQNEAQ. This CDR3 comprises 16 residues.